This T cell receptor beta chain was retrieved from a study of blood T cell repertoires in COVID-19. Study-level information: Samples came from the United States, Italy and Spain, spanning acute and convalescent COVID-19. In each case, the material was cDNA or gDNA derived from T cells, B-cell-depleted T cells, or PBMCs.

Original analysis: Reference gene primer amplification gave nucleated cell count estimates. Only in-frame clones appear in the TCRdb table, and some are missing; sequencing was by immunoSEQ multiplex PCR. V and J calls and clone size are given by that table; D and trimming were obtained from the DNA. The sample contains about 410,000 clones, about nine tenths of which appear only once. J lost 2 bases, V lost 4 bases, and 7 bases had no gene match. From germline, CDR1 is SGDLS and CDR2 YYNGEE. The CDR3 has 15 residues. The specimen was peripheral blood. This chain connects TRBV9 to TRBJ2-5, with TRBD1 identical over 8 bases. This TCR was recovered from a young woman with active or convalescent COVID-19. CDR3 loop: CASSSSWTGQETQYF. CDR3 in DNA: TGTGCCAGCAGCTCAAGTTGGACAGGGCAAGAGACCCAGTACTTC.